Presented here are 4 T cell receptor beta chains from one specimen sequenced in a study of circulating tumor DNA in untreated peripheral T-cell lymphoma. The data were produced by immunoSEQ multiplex PCR, yet TCRdb's version contains in-frame clones alone and is incomplete. Here the sample table reports around 100 clones. Input material: cell-free DNA from blood serum. The receptors derive from a human donor with peripheral T-cell lymphoma.

The chain employs TRBV7-2 and TRBJ2-2, with 8 bases matching TRBD1. The CDR3 consists of 15 residues. Germline V gene lookup returns CDR1 SGHTA and CDR2 FQGNSA. The ends lost 6 bases at V and 6 bases at J; junction bases unmatched: 9. CDR3 in amino acids: CASRLGTGLAGELFF. The CDR3, as DNA: TGTGCCAGCAGACTTGGGACAGGCCTGGCCGGGGAGCTGTTTTTT.

The CDR3 loop reads CASSQEEGFVYGYTF. Here the CDR3 DNA reads TGCGCCAGCAGCCAAGAAGAAGGGTTCGTCTATGGCTACACCTTC. The chain has TRBV4-3 and TRBJ1-2; the D is unclear. This CDR3 spans 15 amino acids. The V and J ends lost 0 bases and 4 bases respectively, with 12 bases between them. Germline V lookup: CDR1 LGHNA, CDR2 YSLEER.

V and J are TRBV2 and TRBJ1-4; D gene unclear. CDR3 size: 14 residues. The V and J ends lost 4 bases and 5 bases respectively, with 11 bases between them. From germline, CDR1 is SNHLY and CDR2 FYNNEI. CDR3 loop: CASSVQNLNEKLFF. The CDR3, as DNA: TGTGCCAGCAGTGTACAAAACCTGAATGAAAAACTGTTTTTT.

The chain couples TRBV6-1 to TRBJ2-3; D might be TRBD1 (6 bases). Trimming removed 4 bases at V and 1 base at J, with 15 bases between. The length of the CDR3 is 16 residues. Per germline, CDR1 MNHNS and CDR2 SASEGT. The CDR3 sequence is CASSVSTGSRTDTQYF. CDR3 in DNA: TGTGCCAGCAGTGTATCCACAGGGTCCCGCACAGATACGCAGTATTTT.